The 31 T cell receptor beta chains listed next were all sequenced from one sample in a study of blood T cells in healthy people across ages (dated by TCRdb to the mid-2010s). Receptor amplification or capture employed 5' RACE. TCRdb shows the sequencer as Illumina HiSeq 2500. The second PCR ran for about 6 to 12 cycles and used a J-beta primer mix along with a sample-barcoded 5' primer. The public reads were quality trimmed at Q25 with fastp and then assembled into clones with MiXCR by TCRdb, keeping productive beta chains. For every CDR3 protein sequence, its rows merge into one entry that carries the most common genes and DNA. The sample table contains more than 800,000 distinct CDR3 sequences; only one count was recorded for around 28% of them. The top ten clonotypes cover 15% to 20% of the sample. The sequenced sample was blood. The origin of the receptors is an elderly woman in good health.

The rearrangement uses TRBV9 and TRBJ2-1; a possible D gene is TRBD2 (6 bases). V lost 0 bases and J lost 6, with 13 bases in between. The CDR3 has 15 residues. Germline lookup yields CDR1 SGDLS and CDR2 YYNGEE. CDR3 sequence: CASSVVGGLLNEQFF. In nucleotides, the CDR3 is TGTGCCAGCAGCGTAGTTGGAGGGTTACTCAATGAGCAGTTCTTC.

This chain joins TRBV9 and TRBJ1-4; no clear D. Germline CDR1 and CDR2: SGDLS and YYNGEE. This CDR3 spans 15 amino acids. With 0 bases removed from V and 6 bases from J, the gap between germline ends came to 12 bases. In DNA form, the CDR3 reads TGTGCCAGCAGCGTAGGGGGAGGAGGAGATGAAAAACTGTTTTTT. This encodes CASSVGGGGDEKLFF.

Many counts were recorded for this clonotype. The chain has TRBV6-2 or TRBV6-3 and TRBJ1-1; tentatively, D is TRBD1 (6 bases). Trimming took 6 bases from V and 1 from J, leaving 9 bases between them. The length of the CDR3 is 13 residues. Germline loops: CDR1 MNHEY, CDR2 SVGEGT. CDR3 in amino acids: CASRDSSNTEAFF. CDR3 DNA: TGTGCCAGCAGGGACAGTTCGAACACTGAAGCTTTCTTT.

This clonotype appeared many times. This rearrangement joins TRBV29-1 to TRBJ2-4; TRBD1 is a possible D gene (5 bases). V lost 6 bases and J lost 0, with 9 bases in between. Per germline, CDR1 SQVTM and CDR2 ANQGSEA. This CDR3 spans 13 amino acids. CDR3 sequence reads: CSVFDRAKNIQYF. The DNA for the CDR3 is TGCAGCGTGTTCGACAGAGCCAAAAACATTCAGTACTTC.

This clonotype was seen many times. The chain carries TRBV20-1 and TRBJ1-5, with TRBD1 matching over 9 bases. The CDR3 length is 13 residues. Unmatched junction bases numbered 6, after V lost 6 bases and J lost 6 bases. CDR1 and CDR2 (germline): DFQATT, SNEGSKA (reference sequence). The CDR3 is CSAKQGAGQPQHF. In DNA form, the CDR3 reads TGCAGTGCCAAACAGGGGGCAGGTCAGCCCCAGCATTTT.

A remark on this clonotype: A read error is possible here, since a much larger clone lies one base away. The rearrangement links TRBV12-3 or TRBV12-4 to TRBJ2-3; D is ambiguous. The length of the CDR3 is 14 residues. The CDR3 DNA reads TGTGCCAGCAGTTTTATGAAGAGAACAGATGCGCAGTATTTT. This gives the protein CASSFMKRTDAQYF.

This clonotype has a count of ten or more. In nucleotides, the CDR3 is TGCAGTGCTAGGGACAGGGAGACCCAGTACTTC. Its translation: CSARDRETQYF. This sequence joins TRBV20-1 and TRBJ2-5; TRBD1 matches 7 bases. The V segment lost 3 bases and the J segment 5 bases; nucleotides outside the gene matches: 0. This CDR3 comprises 11 residues. Germline V gene lookup returns CDR1 DFQATT and CDR2 SNEGSKA (reference sequence).

A word on this clonotype: With a much larger clone just one base away, this may be a read error. The rearrangement joins TRBV7-6 to TRBJ2-7; D might be TRBD2 (6 bases). Germline CDR1 reads SGHVS; CDR2 reads FNYEAQ. This CDR3 contains 13 residues. V lost 4 bases to trimming and J lost 3 bases, with 10 bases between them. The CDR3 here is CASSSGLDYEQYF. The CDR3 coding sequence is TGTGCCAGCAGCTCGGGACTTGACTACGAGCAGTACTTC.

This clonotype was recorded a few times. A much larger clone differs by one base, so this may be a read error. The chain combines TRBV6-2 or TRBV6-3 with TRBJ2-5; 15 nucleotides match TRBD2. Germline V gene data show CDR1 as MNHEY and CDR2 as SVGEGT. Unmatched junction bases numbered 9, after V lost 5 bases and J lost 11 bases. The CDR3 totals 15 residues. CDR3 DNA sequence: TGTGCCAGCAGTAGACCGGGACTAGCGGGGGGTTCGCAGTACTTC. It translates to CASSRPGLAGGSQYF.

As concerns this clonotype: Given a much more abundant clone one base away, this may be a read error. The chain links TRBV29-1 to TRBJ1-2; 7 nucleotides agree with TRBD1. Germline CDR1 reads SQVTM; CDR2 reads ANQGSEA. V shed 7 bases, J shed 8 bases, and the junction held 10 bases outside the gene matches. The CDR3 runs to 12 residues. The CDR3 loop reads CSGDRVRAGYTF. The CDR3 DNA reads as TGCAGCGGTGACAGGGTCCGGGCGGGCTACACCTTC. Looking up the rest from reference TRBV29-1 and TRBJ1-2 gives the full variable domain: SAVISQKPSRDICQRGTSLTIQCQVDSQVTMMFWYRQQPGQSLTLIATANQGSEATYESGFVIDKFPISRPNLTFSTLTVSNMSPEDSSIYLCSGDRVRAGYTFGSGTRLTVV.

Points on this clonotype: At one end the junction does not follow the germline gene, possibly because of a read error. V and J are TRBV15 and TRBJ1-5; 7 bases are a match to TRBD1. This CDR3 has 15 amino acids. The V gene's germline CDR1 is LNHNV and CDR2 YYDKDF (reference sequence). Written as DNA, the CDR3 is TGTACCACCAGCGGTGGGACAGCCGCTAATCAGCCCCAGCATTTT. Protein sequence: CTTSGGTAANQPQHF.

This clonotype has a handful of counts. The chain carries TRBV3-1 and TRBJ2-7; 11 nucleotides align to TRBD1. V lost 4 bases to trimming and J lost 4 bases; unmatched junction nucleotides: 6. Germline values: CDR1 LGHDT, CDR2 YNNKEL (reference sequence). The CDR3 runs 15 residues. CDR3 sequence reads: CASSPGQGEGYEQYF. As DNA, the CDR3 is TGTGCCAGCAGCCCGGGACAGGGGGAGGGGTACGAGCAGTACTTC.

This clonotype was seen repeatedly, ten times or more. V is TRBV12-3 or TRBV12-4 and J is TRBJ2-1, with no clear D. V lost 3 bases to trimming and J lost 0 bases, with 12 bases between them. The CDR3 contains 16 residues. The CDR3 DNA is TGTGCCAGCAGTTTGGGCAGGCCCACCTCCTACAATGAGCAGTTCTTC. It yields the protein CASSLGRPTSYNEQFF.

The chain joins TRBV5-4 to TRBJ2-1; 7 bases match TRBD1. This CDR3 region has 15 residues. Germline V gives CDR1 SGHNT, CDR2 YYREEE (reference sequence). The V gene end was trimmed by 4 bases and the J gene end by 6 bases; junction bases not matched to a gene: 10. The CDR3 reads CASSPTQGLGNEQFF. CDR3 in DNA: TGTGCCAGCAGCCCTACACAGGGGTTAGGCAATGAGCAGTTCTTC.

Comments on this clonotype: One end of the junction fails to match germline, which may point to a read error. The chain is built from TRBV7-2 and TRBJ1-5, with D uncertain. Per germline, CDR1 SGHTA and CDR2 FQGNSA. The CDR3 contains 15 residues. CDR3 amino acids: CATSLEGHSNQPQHF. CDR3 in DNA: TGTGCCACCAGCCTAGAAGGGCACAGCAATCAGCCCCAGCATTTT.

This clonotype appeared a few times. This chain connects TRBV6-2 or TRBV6-3 to TRBJ2-1; no clear D. The CDR3 has 12 amino acids. Germline V gene lookup returns CDR1 MNHEY and CDR2 SVGEGT. Trimming removed 5 bases at V and 13 bases at J, with 15 bases between. In DNA, the CDR3 is TGTGCCAGCAGTCTCTCCGCGGAGACCCAGTTCTTC. Encoded protein: CASSLSAETQFF.

This clonotype occurred many times. The CDR3 DNA follows: TGTGCCAGCAGCTTAACCCCGTATTGGGAGCAGTACTTC. Translating it yields CASSLTPYWEQYF. This chain uses TRBV13 with TRBJ2-7; D unclear. This CDR3 is 13 amino acids long. V was cut by 2 bases and J by 7 bases, with 12 bases left in between. CDR1 and CDR2 (germline): PRHDT, FYEKMQ (reference sequence). Variable domain in full (rest from reference TRBV13 and TRBJ2-7): AAGVIQSPRHLIKEKRETATLKCYPIPRHDTVYWYQQGPGQDPQFLISFYEKMQSDKGSIPDRFSAQQFSDYHSELNMSSLELGDSALYFCASSLTPYWEQYFGPGTRLTVT.

In this sample, this clonotype turned up many times. The genes are TRBV30 and TRBJ1-2, with D unresolved. This CDR3 has 13 residues. Germline assignment: CDR1 GTSNPN and CDR2 SVGIG (reference sequence). V was clipped by 0 bases and J by 0 bases, with 5 bases between them. CDR3 amino acids: CAWSVSANYGYTF. The CDR3 region has the DNA TGTGCCTGGAGTGTATCAGCTAACTATGGCTACACCTTC.

This clonotype was observed at least ten times. The gene calls are TRBV7-2 and TRBJ2-5, with D perhaps assigned TRBD1 or TRBD2 (5 bases each). Germline V gene sequence: CDR1 SGHTA, CDR2 FQGNSA. The V and J ends lost 6 bases and 13 bases respectively, with 15 bases between them. CDR3 size: 11 residues. The CDR3 protein is CASRQAGAPYF. CDR3 nucleotides: TGTGCCAGCAGACAAGCCGGGGCTCCGTACTTC.

The chain combines TRBV29-1 with TRBJ1-2; the D gene is possibly TRBD1 (5 bases). The germline V gene has CDR1 SQVTM and CDR2 ANQGSEA. CDR3 length equals 12 residues. Trimming pared 7 bases from V and 3 bases from J, leaving 12 bases between. The CDR3 DNA reads as TGCAGCGCGTGGGGGGGGGACTATGGCTACACCTTC. Translation gives CSAWGGDYGYTF. Full variable domain (remainder filled in from reference TRBV29-1 and TRBJ1-2): SAVISQKPSRDICQRGTSLTIQCQVDSQVTMMFWYRQQPGQSLTLIATANQGSEATYESGFVIDKFPISRPNLTFSTLTVSNMSPEDSSIYLCSAWGGDYGYTFGSGTRLTVV.

V is TRBV5-5 and J is TRBJ2-3; D not resolved. The CDR3 runs 13 residues. With 5 bases removed from V and 4 bases from J, the gap between germline ends came to 11 bases. Germline values: CDR1 SGHKS, CDR2 YYEKEE (reference sequence). The CDR3 DNA reads TGTGCCAGCAGTCCAAGCTATCCAGATACGCAGTATTTT. This gives the protein CASSPSYPDTQYF.

Note on this clonotype: A much larger clone sits a single nucleotide away, making a read error possible. The J gene is TRBJ2-7, the V gene TRBV7-9; tentative D call: TRBD2 (5 bases). Germline-derived CDR1 and CDR2 are SEHNR and FQNEAQ (reference sequence). The CDR3 totals 15 residues. V dropped 8 bases and J dropped 10 bases, with 27 bases sitting between them. CDR3 region: CASSGIHGPQEAQYF. The DNA of the CDR3 is TGTGCCAGCTCCGGGATCCACGGCCCCCAAGAGGCCCAGTACTTC.

The chain recombines TRBV7-2 with TRBJ2-2, with 7 positions matching TRBD1. V shed 6 bases and J 5 bases; nucleotides not matched to a gene: 9. Germline V gives CDR1 SGHTA, CDR2 FQGNSA. This CDR3 is 15 amino acids long. CDR3 in amino acids: CASRSPGQRTGELFF. As DNA, the CDR3 is TGTGCCAGCAGATCCCCGGGACAGCGGACCGGGGAGCTGTTTTTT. The full variable domain, completed using reference TRBV7-2 and TRBJ2-2, is GAGVSQSPSNKVTEKGKDVELRCDPISGHTALYWYRQSLGQGLEFLIYFQGNSAPDKSGLPSDRFSAERTGGSVSTLTIQRTQQEDSAVYLCASRSPGQRTGELFFGEGSRLTVL.

This clonotype showed up many times. Here the CDR3 DNA reads TGCAGTGCTTATAGGACTAGCACAGATACGCAGTATTTT. Translated, it gives CSAYRTSTDTQYF. The chain carries TRBV20-1 and TRBJ2-3; D is possibly TRBD2 (5 bases). Germline loops: CDR1 DFQATT, CDR2 SNEGSKA (reference sequence). The CDR3 totals 13 residues. Trimming shortened V by 5 bases and J by 0 bases, and 9 bases separated the two germline ends.

The V gene is TRBV7-8, the J gene TRBJ2-2; D perhaps matches TRBD1 (5 bases). The V gene's germline CDR1 is SGHVS and CDR2 FQNEAQ. V lost 5 bases and J 0 bases, leaving 19 bases between the germline ends. This CDR3 has 18 amino acids. The CDR3 protein is CASSQARFQGPNTGELFF. The CDR3 nucleotides read TGTGCCAGCAGCCAAGCTCGTTTTCAGGGTCCGAACACCGGGGAGCTGTTTTTT.

V is TRBV3-1 and J is TRBJ1-2; the D is unclear. The germline V gene encodes CDR1 LGHDT and CDR2 YNNKEL (reference sequence). Trimming removed 1 base from V and 0 bases from J, with 6 bases in between. The CDR3 totals 14 residues. CDR3 amino acids: CASSQGSTNYGYTF. DNA of the CDR3: TGTGCCAGCAGCCAAGGGAGTACTAACTATGGCTACACCTTC.

In this sample, this clonotype turned up a few times. The chain recombines TRBV9 with TRBJ1-2; 11 bases are shared with TRBD1. Germline trimming cut 0 bases from V and 4 bases from J; bases unmatched to any gene: 2. Germline CDR1 SGDLS, CDR2 YYNGEE. The CDR3 contains 15 residues. As DNA, the CDR3 is TGTGCCAGCAGCGTAGGGGACAGGGGGGCCTATGGCTACACCTTC. Its protein product is CASSVGDRGAYGYTF.

The V call is TRBV6-5, the J call TRBJ2-1; no clear D gene. The CDR3 is made up of 16 amino acids. Trimming pared 4 bases from V and 5 bases from J, leaving 18 bases between. Germline CDR1 MNHEY, CDR2 SVGAGI. The CDR3 is CASSSSTHVRNNEQFF. The CDR3, as DNA: TGTGCCAGCAGTTCCTCAACCCACGTCCGGAACAATGAGCAGTTCTTC.

About this clonotype: This may be a read error, as it is one base from a much larger clone. This sequence joins TRBV2 and TRBJ1-5; no firm D call. Germline values: CDR1 SNHLY, CDR2 FYNNEI. The CDR3 is 14 amino acids. Trimming left V 0 bases short and J 7 bases short, with 10 bases between. CDR3 sequence: CASSEASRRQPQHF. The CDR3 DNA reads TGTGCCAGCAGTGAAGCTTCGAGGAGACAGCCCCAGCATTTT.

This clonotype was recorded a few times. The chain is built from TRBV15 and TRBJ2-1, with 11 nucleotides matching TRBD2. The germline gives CDR1 LNHNV, CDR2 YYDKDF (reference sequence). Losses at the gene ends were 0 bases for V and 6 bases for J; bases not matched to a gene: 1. The CDR3 is 15 amino acids. As DNA, the CDR3 is TGTGCCACCAGCAGAGATGGGACTAGCGGCAATGAGCAGTTCTTC. Its translation is CATSRDGTSGNEQFF.

This clonotype was observed many times. The chain employs TRBV5-6 and TRBJ2-7; 9 positions match TRBD1. With V trimmed by 3 bases and J by 3 bases, 7 bases remained unmatched. This CDR3 has 15 residues. The germline V gene has CDR1 SGHDT and CDR2 YYEEEE. DNA of the CDR3: TGTGCCAGCAGCTGGGGACAGGGAATTAGCTACGAGCAGTACTTC. Translated, it gives CASSWGQGISYEQYF. The whole variable domain, filled in from reference TRBV5-6 and TRBJ2-7, reads DAGVTQSPTHLIKTRGQQVTLRCSPKSGHDTVSWYQQALGQGPQFIFQYYEEEERQRGNFPDRFSGHQFPNYSSELNVNALLLGDSALYLCASSWGQGISYEQYFGPGTRLTVT.